This TCR beta chain was retrieved from a study of Graves' ophthalmopathy and Graves' hyperthyroidism (dated by TCRdb to between 2018 and 2020). Looking at the study overall: Hyperthyroidism was defined as stable when no progression to ophthalmopathy occurred within 18 months of follow-up. An independent validation cohort comprised 18 hyperthyroidism patients and over 15 patients who later progressed from hyperthyroidism to ophthalmopathy. T-cell repertoires of thyroid tissue and blood were compared in over 5 hyperthyroidism patients. Following sampling, methimazole starting at 30 mg daily was administered to hyperthyroidism patients, and high-dose intravenous methylprednisolone was administered to ophthalmopathy patients. In total, around 130 blood samples were TCR-sequenced: some 40 ophthalmopathy, 80 or so hyperthyroidism and 17 hyperthyroidism-to-ophthalmopathy patients. TCR beta repertoire signatures were used to distinguish Graves' ophthalmopathy from Graves' hyperthyroidism and to predict progression to ophthalmopathy. A discovery set of 100 patients (about 45 ophthalmopathy, under 65 stable hyperthyroidism) was enrolled to explore V-J signatures distinguishing ophthalmopathy from hyperthyroidism.

Compared with germline, V lacks 0 bases and J lacks 1 base; bases without a gene match: 1. The CDR3, cysteine through phenylalanine, is 15 amino acids long. Only the CDR3 region is kept as DNA, spanning 45 bases read in frame from base 1. CDR1 and CDR2, looked up from the germline V gene (reference sequence), are DFQATT and SNEGSKA. For repertoire sequencing, the TCR beta CDR3 regions were amplified from RNA transcripts. A first-round RT-PCR used HTBI primers with the Qiagen OneStep RT-PCR kit, followed by a second-round multiplex PCR, size selection and purification. Sequencing of the libraries was carried out on an Illumina HiSeq2000 in paired-end mode with 100 bp reads. In the original analysis: SOAPnuke was used to process the reads, throwing out any read that had adapters, had uncalled bases, had a mean Phred below 15, or lacked an exact constant-primer or identifier match. High-quality paired reads were merged with COPE v1.2.5. Each unique nucleotide sequence was defined as a clonotype, and clonotypes were aligned to IMGT TRB V, D and J references with MiTCR v1.1. Analysis was restricted to V-J combinations with a frequency above 0.0001, which covered roughly 99% of repertoires. For each V-J combination, a TCR clonal expansion and chaos score was defined as the ratio of F50 clonal expansion to chaos observed in the TCRdist matrix. Features were reduced by Welch's t-statistics and random forest to approximately 13 V-J combinations, which fed a naive Bayes classifier. The similarity between thyroid and blood repertoires was quantified using the Morisita-Horn index. TCRdb reprocessed the public reads (quality trimming at Q25 with fastp, clone calling with MiXCR) and kept in-frame beta chains. Rows matching on CDR3 protein sequence are summarized as one entry with the most common DNA and genes. The V and J calls, along with clone size, are taken from TCRdb and not from the paper's own processing. This sample gives about 600,000 distinct CDR3 sequences in total; about 40% of them show up just once. In total, the top ten clones hold approximately 4.1% of the sample.

This clonotype has ten or more counts. The antigen this receptor binds is unknown. Nothing much larger sits one base from this clone, and base qualities are not available. What the research found in general, with its limitations: No statistical method was used to set the sample size in advance, and the investigators knew which group each participant was assigned to. Among expanded thyroid clonotypes with frequency above 0.001, most also showed up in blood, which suggests that blood repertoires may reflect the thyroid immune response. Ophthalmopathy was separated from stable hyperthyroidism by the 13-signature model with more than 85% sensitivity and approximately 84% specificity in cross-validation and with 80%/75% in the test set. In validation, the model predicted ophthalmopathy progression with about 70% sensitivity and about 77% specificity; eleven to twelve predicted patients were CT-confirmed with GO in a median of roughly 6.8 months.

Patients with hyperthyroidism were aged 18 to 65 years, had been newly diagnosed, and had a disease duration of less than 2 months. Patients were excluded if they had other autoimmune diseases, uncontrolled infections, pregnancy or lactation. Clinical symptoms, serum thyroxine, TRAb, thyroid ultrasound and orbital computed tomography formed the basis of the diagnosis. Trizol reagent was used to extract the total RNA, and its quality was then checked on an Agilent 2100 Bioanalyzer. The chain is made from TRBV20-1 and TRBJ2-2; 8 nucleotides in the junction match TRBD2. This receptor was taken from an adult man with Graves' hyperthyroidism. Sequencing was carried out using peripheral blood or thyroid tissue (not recorded which). The sequenced DNA: TGCAGTGCTAGAGATGCGGGGGGGAACACCGGGGAGCTGTTTTTT. This translates into CSARDAGGNTGELFF.